This entry describes one T cell receptor (beta chain). Sequencing was performed with immunoSEQ multiplex PCR; in TCRdb, only in-frame clones are kept and a portion is missing. The data show over 8,000 clones, over 55% seen once. Treatment described: treatment-naive control, cytoreductive nephrectomy. The entry originates in a study of radiation and T cells in renal cell carcinoma. The specimen comprised tumor tissue, sampled from a patient whose treatment was nephrectomy without radiotherapy. The TCR was taken from a man between 60 and 70 years old with renal cell carcinoma.

The CDR3 region is CASSRGGPYGYTF. CDR3 bases: TGTGCCAGCAGCCGCGGGGGTCCTTATGGCTACACCTTC. The J gene is TRBJ1-2, the V gene TRBV28; TRBD1 might be the D (5 bases). Germline CDR1 and CDR2: MDHEN and SYDVKM. The CDR3 is 13 amino acids. The germline V and J ends were trimmed by 6 bases and 5 bases, with 13 bases remaining between them.